What follows are 24 T cell receptor beta chains derived from one specimen sequenced in a study of neurological immune-mediated disorders. TCRdb passed the 5' RACE reads through MiXCR, listing each CDR3 protein once. The sample carries about 30,000 distinct CDR3 sequences, about 12% recorded once. The sequenced material came from PBMCs. The receptors come from a man in his 60s in good health.

This clonotype was counted ten times or more. V and J are TRBV20-1 and TRBJ2-1, with 11 bases lining up with TRBD2. The CDR3 is 14 residues long. The germline CDR1 and CDR2 sequences are DFQATT and SNEGSKA (reference sequence). V gave up 4 bases and J gave up 9 bases; unmatched junction bases: 8. In DNA form, the CDR3 reads TGCAGTGCTAAACTAGCGGGAGAGGCCGGTGAGCAGTTCTTC. Protein product: CSAKLAGEAGEQFF.

This clonotype was counted ten times or more. This chain links TRBV3-1 with TRBJ2-4, with 7 bases identical to TRBD1. This CDR3 contains 19 residues. Germline V gene lookup returns CDR1 LGHDT and CDR2 YNNKEL (reference sequence). The junction had 15 bases not matched to a gene; V was cut back by 4 bases and J by 0 bases. CDR3 region: CASSPTLGTARLAKNIQYF. DNA of the CDR3: TGTGCCAGCAGCCCGACTCTGGGGACAGCAAGACTAGCCAAAAACATTCAGTACTTC. Together with reference TRBV3-1 and TRBJ2-4, the CDR3 gives the full variable domain: DTAVSQTPKYLVTQMGNDKSIKCEQNLGHDTMYWYKQDSKKFLKIMFSYNNKELIINETVPNRFSPKSPDKAHLNLHINSLELGDSAVYFCASSPTLGTARLAKNIQYFGAGTRLSVL.

This clonotype has at least ten counts. This sequence joins TRBV7-2 and TRBJ2-2, with D uncertain. The germline CDR1 and CDR2 sequences are SGHTA and FQGNSA. CDR3 size: 12 residues. With 5 bases removed from V and 4 bases from J, the gap between germline ends came to 5 bases. The CDR3 coding sequence is TGTGCCAGCAGCCCTAGCACCGGGGAGCTGTTTTTT. Amino acid sequence: CASSPSTGELFF. The variable domain in full, completed from reference TRBV7-2 and TRBJ2-2, reads GAGVSQSPSNKVTEKGKDVELRCDPISGHTALYWYRQSLGQGLEFLIYFQGNSAPDKSGLPSDRFSAERTGGSVSTLTIQRTQQEDSAVYLCASSPSTGELFFGEGSRLTVL.

The sample holds many counts of this clonotype. The V call is TRBV10-3, the J call TRBJ1-1; D may be TRBD1 (6 bases). The CDR3 loop spans 14 amino acids. With 3 bases removed from V and 5 bases from J, the gap between germline ends came to 13 bases. Germline V gene lookup returns CDR1 ENHRY and CDR2 SYGVKD. CDR3 coding DNA: TGTGCCATCAGTGAAACAGGGCGGCAAACTGAAGCTTTCTTT. Amino acids: CAISETGRQTEAFF.

This clonotype showed up many times. This chain connects TRBV5-1 to TRBJ2-1; possible D gene TRBD1, 6 bases. Germline loops: CDR1 SGHRS, CDR2 YFSETQ. This CDR3 has 13 residues. V was cut by 4 bases and J by 5 bases, with 10 bases left in between. The CDR3 coding sequence is TGCGCCAGCAGCATAGGACAGAACAATGAGCAGTTCTTC. Protein: CASSIGQNNEQFF.

The sample holds many counts of this clonotype. The chain employs TRBV20-1 and TRBJ2-4; D may be TRBD1 (6 bases). V lost 3 bases, J lost 5 bases, and 8 bases lay in between. Germline values: CDR1 DFQATT, CDR2 SNEGSKA (reference sequence). This CDR3 is 12 amino acids long. In nucleotides, the CDR3 is TGCAGTGCTAGGTACAGGGAAAACATTCAGTACTTC. Encoded protein: CSARYRENIQYF.

This clonotype was seen repeatedly, ten times or more. V and J are TRBV7-2 and TRBJ2-1; 9 bases align to TRBD2. The germline CDR1 and CDR2 sequences are SGHTA and FQGNSA. The length of the CDR3 is 16 residues. With 1 base clipped from V and 10 bases from J, the junction kept 11 bases outside the gene matches. Here the CDR3 reads CASSLEAAGGLREQFF. The DNA for the CDR3 is TGTGCCAGCAGCTTAGAGGCGGCGGGGGGGCTGAGGGAGCAGTTCTTC.

This clonotype was observed at least ten times. The chain couples TRBV5-1 to TRBJ2-2; 7 positions match TRBD1. Trimming cost V 4 bases and J 4 bases; bases outside gene matches: 4. CDR1 is SGHRS and CDR2 is YFSETQ in the germline V gene. The CDR3 is 14 amino acids. The CDR3 nucleotides are TGCGCCAGCAGCGAGGGGGCAGGCACCGGGGAGCTGTTTTTT. Translated: CASSEGAGTGELFF.

Ten or more counts support this clonotype. The rearrangement joins TRBV29-1 to TRBJ2-3; 10 nucleotides line up with TRBD2. The CDR3 sequence is 15 residues long. Looked up from germline, CDR1 is SQVTM and CDR2 is ANQGSEA. V lost 7 bases to trimming and J lost 1 base; unmatched junction nucleotides: 8. Written as DNA, the CDR3 is TGCAGCGCCGCGGGACTAGCGCGCGGCACAGATACGCAGTATTTT. Protein product: CSAAGLARGTDTQYF.

This clonotype was found many times. V and J are TRBV6-6 and TRBJ2-2; D possibly corresponds to TRBD1 (6 bases). CDR1 is MNHNY and CDR2 is SVGAGI in the germline V gene (reference sequence). V shed 2 bases and J shed 2 bases, with 9 bases lying between them. This CDR3 is 15 amino acids long. CDR3 sequence: CASSYRQVNTGELFF. DNA for the CDR3: TGTGCCAGCAGTTACCGACAGGTTAACACCGGGGAGCTGTTTTTT.

The V call is TRBV5-1, the J call TRBJ1-2, with D possibly TRBD1 on 5 matching bases. The CDR3 extends over 13 amino acids. Trimming stripped 4 bases from V and 7 bases from J, with 14 bases between. Germline CDR1 SGHRS, CDR2 YFSETQ. The CDR3 spells CASSETGTLGYTF. The CDR3 DNA reads TGCGCCAGCAGCGAAACGGGGACCCTTGGCTACACCTTC.

Judged by abundance, this clonotype is medium-sized. The chain carries TRBV5-5 and TRBJ2-3; D gene uncertain. Trimming left V 0 bases short and J 0 bases short, with 11 bases between. The CDR3 loop spans 16 amino acids. Germline-derived CDR1 and CDR2 are SGHKS and YYEKEE (reference sequence). The CDR3 loop reads CASSLEGMRSTDTQYF. The DNA of the CDR3 is TGTGCCAGCAGCTTGGAAGGGATGAGGAGCACAGATACGCAGTATTTT.

This clonotype was seen ten or more times. The chain recombines TRBV5-1 with TRBJ2-3; 7 bases are a match to TRBD2. The V gene's germline CDR1 is SGHRS and CDR2 YFSETQ. CDR3 length: 14 residues. V lost 10 bases to trimming and J lost 3 bases; unmatched junction nucleotides: 11. The CDR3, as DNA: TGCGCCTCGCGGGCTAGCGGTTATACAGATACGCAGTATTTT. Its protein product is CASRASGYTDTQYF.

Many counts were recorded for this clonotype. The chain couples TRBV6-2 or TRBV6-3 to TRBJ2-7; either TRBD1 or TRBD2 may supply D (5 bases each). V was trimmed by 2 bases and J by 8 bases, leaving 22 bases between them. The CDR3 is 16 residues long. Germline CDR1 reads MNHEY; CDR2 reads SVGEGT. CDR3 protein: CASSYEGAGNTQKQYF. The CDR3 DNA reads as TGTGCCAGCAGTTACGAAGGGGCCGGGAACACCCAAAAGCAGTACTTC.

This clonotype was seen many times. This chain joins TRBV28 and TRBJ2-7; the D is unclear. V was trimmed by 7 bases and J by 4 bases, leaving 17 bases between them. Germline CDR1 reads MDHEN; CDR2 reads SYDVKM. The CDR3 totals 14 residues. CDR3: CASTSEGLWYEQYF. In nucleotides, the CDR3 is TGTGCCAGCACCTCAGAAGGATTGTGGTACGAGCAGTACTTC.

This clonotype showed up many times. V gene TRBV20-1 combines with J gene TRBJ1-6; 10 bases line up with TRBD1. The CDR3 contains 14 residues. With 6 bases clipped from V and 9 bases from J, the junction kept 8 bases outside the gene matches. The germline V gene has CDR1 DFQATT and CDR2 SNEGSKA (reference sequence). The CDR3 sequence is CSANPDRGGSPLHF. CDR3 sequence (DNA): TGCAGTGCAAACCCGGACAGGGGGGGTTCACCCCTCCACTTT.

This clonotype appeared many times. The chain couples TRBV5-1 to TRBJ2-5; D may be TRBD1 or TRBD2 (6 bases each). CDR3 length: 15 residues. The germline V gene has CDR1 SGHRS and CDR2 YFSETQ. Trimming left V 5 bases short and J 0 bases short, with 14 bases between. The CDR3, as DNA: TGCGCCAGCAGTATGGGGGGCCTGTACCAAGAGACCCAGTACTTC. Protein product: CASSMGGLYQETQYF.

This clonotype showed up many times. CDR3 protein: CASSAQSFGDSPLHF. CDR3 DNA: TGTGCCAGCAGCGCCCAAAGTTTCGGGGATTCACCCCTCCACTTT. V gene TRBV9 combines with J gene TRBJ1-6; D gene uncertain. The V end was cut by 3 bases, the J end by 8 bases, with 15 bases between. CDR3 size: 15 residues. Looked up from germline, CDR1 is SGDLS and CDR2 is YYNGEE.

The sample holds many counts of this clonotype. The V call is TRBV7-2, the J call TRBJ2-7; D might be TRBD1 (6 bases). Trimming cost V 4 bases and J 5 bases, with 15 bases left between them. Germline V gives CDR1 SGHTA, CDR2 FQGNSA. The CDR3 is 14 amino acids. The CDR3 reads CASSSRGGSHEQYF. The CDR3 nucleotides are TGTGCCAGCAGCTCCAGGGGTGGAAGCCACGAGCAGTACTTC.

This clonotype has at least ten counts. CDR3 amino acids: CASSGYLAGGYNEQFF. The CDR3 DNA reads TGTGCCAGCAGTGGATACCTAGCGGGAGGTTACAATGAGCAGTTCTTC. This chain connects TRBV28 to TRBJ2-1; 11 bases match TRBD2. The V and J ends lost 5 bases and 4 bases, in that order; junction bases with no gene match: 7. Germline CDR1 reads MDHEN; CDR2 reads SYDVKM. The CDR3 is 16 amino acids.

In its sample, this clonotype was seen many times. The chain has TRBV5-5 and TRBJ2-5, with TRBD2 matching over 10 bases. There are 16 residues in the CDR3. Trimming removed 0 bases from V and 5 bases from J; junction bases left unmatched: 7. Germline V gives CDR1 SGHKS, CDR2 YYEKEE (reference sequence). CDR3 nucleotide sequence: TGTGCCAGCAGCTTGGAATTAGCGGGAGGCCGGGAGACCCAGTACTTC. Protein sequence: CASSLELAGGRETQYF.

This clonotype was seen at least ten times. This CDR3 reads CSASYGGHIYTF. CDR3 in DNA: TGCAGTGCTAGTTATGGGGGACATATCTACACCTTC. The rearrangement links TRBV20-1 to TRBJ1-2, with a possible D match to TRBD1 (6 bases). CDR1 and CDR2 from the germline V gene are DFQATT and SNEGSKA (reference sequence). The CDR3 consists of 12 residues. Deletions cut 3 bases from V and 10 bases from J, with 15 bases between.

Many counts were recorded for this clonotype. The gene calls are TRBV5-5 and TRBJ2-7; weak D call: TRBD2 (5 bases). The germline gives CDR1 SGHKS, CDR2 YYEKEE (reference sequence). CDR3 length: 15 amino acids. With 4 bases removed from V and 3 bases from J, the gap between germline ends came to 17 bases. Here the CDR3 DNA reads TGTGCCAGCAGCCGCGGACGACTACCCTACTACGAGCAGTACTTC. Amino acids: CASSRGRLPYYEQYF.

This clonotype was seen once. Because the CDR3's place on the DNA is in doubt, the DNA is left out and the CDR3 is given as listed by TCRdb. The chain combines TRBV5-6 with TRBJ2-3; the table assigns TRBD1, which was not confirmed against the DNA. The length of the CDR3 is 20 amino acids, counting both ends. Germline values: CDR1 SGHDT, CDR2 YYEEEE. The chain's CDR3 is CASSFYICSVSLGVTDTQYF.